This T cell receptor (beta chain) was sequenced for a study of OX40 agonist ivuxolimab in advanced cancers. Study-wide background: Patients with hepatocellular carcinoma, melanoma, renal cell or head and neck cancer made up the dose-escalation patients. Three patients, one with hepatocellular carcinoma and two with cutaneous melanoma, achieved partial responses. Overall study results and limits: Antigen specificity was not determined for the expanded peripheral T cells.

Drawing of blood for sampling happened at baseline, at cycle 4 day 1, and at cycle 7 day 1. CDR1 is MNHEY and CDR2 is SVGAGI in the germline V gene. This CDR3 region has 14 residues. The V gene end was trimmed by 5 bases and the J gene end by 2 bases; junction bases not matched to a gene: 5. As regards this clone: Its antigen is unidentified.

Only in-frame clones appear in the TCRdb table, and some are missing; sequencing was by immunoSEQ multiplex PCR. The repertoire includes 50,000 to 85,000 clones, roughly four fifths of them detected once, and 2% to 3% sits in the top ten. This chain connects TRBV6-5 to TRBJ2-7; the match to TRBD2 covers 8 bases. The sequence was obtained from an adult with an advanced solid tumor such as melanoma, head and neck, liver or kidney cancer. The sample in question was CD4+ or CD8+ T cells sorted from blood, obtained in a trial of the OX40 agonist ivuxolimab. This chain's CDR3 is CASSVLAGAYEQYF. The CDR3 DNA reads TGTGCCAGCAGTGTCCTAGCGGGTGCCTACGAGCAGTACTTC.